Below, one TCR beta chain is given with its context. Its antigen is unidentified. Clones were sequenced by immunoSEQ multiplex PCR, and TCRdb holds only the in-frame ones, with some missing. The sample lists over 1.5 million clones; about 98% were seen once. This sample is part of a study of shared clonotypes between healthy human individuals. The wider study: Used for every donor were three CD4 naive, three CD4 memory, two CD8 naive and one CD8 memory plate.

CDR1 and CDR2 from the germline V gene are KGHSH and LQKENI. Trimming removed 3 bases at V and 6 bases at J, with 8 bases between. The CDR3 loop spans 12 amino acids. Study results and limitations: Among donors, the sharing of clonotypes was expected to be influenced by sequencing depth.

The chain is built from TRBV18 and TRBJ1-1, with D maybe TRBD1 (5 bases). This TCR was recovered from a man aged 25 to 45 in good health. The sample comprised naive CD4+ T cells sorted from blood. Subset specified: CD45RA+ positively selected. As DNA, the CDR3 is TGTGCCAGCTCACCGGTGGGGGCTGAAGCTTTCTTT. Amino acid sequence: CASSPVGAEAFF. Full variable domain (rest looked up from reference TRBV18 and TRBJ1-1): NAGVMQNPRHLVRRRGQEARLRCSPMKGHSHVYWYRQLPEEGLKFMVYLQKENIIDESGMPKERFSAEFPKEGPSILRIQQVVRGDSAAYFCASSPVGAEAFFGQGTRLTVV.